The 10 T cell receptor beta chains listed next were all sequenced from one sample in a study of cytomegalovirus exposure and HLA in healthy donors. PCR employed 60 Vbeta and 13 Jbeta primers. Assay used: immunoSEQ multiplex PCR; TCRdb lists only in-frame clones, some missing. The profile shows under 300,000 clones, around 81% of them singletons. The sample was PBMCs. The receptors here all came from a woman aged 60-75 years in good health and CMV-seropositive.

This clone showed up just once. The gene calls are TRBV19 and TRBJ2-5; D is unclear. The V gene's germline CDR1 is LNHDA and CDR2 SQIVND (reference sequence). The V end was cut by 3 bases, the J end by 0 bases, with 5 bases between. The CDR3 has 13 residues. This chain's CDR3 is CASSIGYQETQYF. The CDR3 nucleotides are TGTGCCAGTAGTATCGGGTACCAAGAGACCCAGTACTTC.

The chain has TRBV7-9 and TRBJ1-1; D is possibly TRBD1 (6 bases). Germline CDR1 SEHNR, CDR2 FQNEAQ (reference sequence). This CDR3 comprises 14 residues. Trimming stripped 3 bases from V and 6 bases from J, with 14 bases between. In DNA, the CDR3 is TGTGCCAGCAGCTTCAACAGGGACGGTTCTGAAGCTTTCTTT. Its protein is CASSFNRDGSEAFF.

The V gene is TRBV19, the J gene TRBJ2-3; the match to TRBD1 covers 9 bases. This CDR3 has 15 residues. Per germline, CDR1 LNHDA and CDR2 SQIVND (reference sequence). The trim removed 5 bases at V and 4 bases at J, leaving 7 bases unmatched. DNA of the CDR3: TGTGCCAGTAGTCCAGGGACAGGGAGGGCAGATACGCAGTATTTT. This translates into CASSPGTGRADTQYF.

The V and J genes are TRBV19 and TRBJ1-1; 7 nucleotides align to TRBD1. Germline V gene lookup returns CDR1 LNHDA and CDR2 SQIVND (reference sequence). J gave up 4 bases and V 5 bases, and 1 base lay outside the gene matches. The CDR3 loop spans 12 amino acids. CDR3 coding DNA: TGTGCCAGTAGTGACAGGGCCACTGAAGCTTTCTTT. This codes for CASSDRATEAFF.

The chain recombines TRBV19 with TRBJ1-2, with 7 bases identical to TRBD1. This CDR3 is 14 amino acids long. Trimming at V came to 1 base and at J to 4 bases, leaving 3 bases not matched to a gene. From germline, CDR1 is LNHDA and CDR2 SQIVND (reference sequence). Here the CDR3 reads CASSIGDSRYGYTF. The CDR3 DNA sequence: TGTGCCAGTAGTATAGGGGACAGTCGCTATGGCTACACCTTC.

This clone occurred a few times. The chain couples TRBV2 to TRBJ2-3; no firm D call. Germline V lookup: CDR1 SNHLY, CDR2 FYNNEI. The CDR3 is 17 residues long. Trimming removed 5 bases from V and 0 bases from J, with 18 bases in between. CDR3 protein: CASSPKRARTSTDTQYF. CDR3 nucleotide sequence: TGTGCCAGCAGTCCTAAAAGAGCGCGTACTAGCACAGATACGCAGTATTTT. The full variable domain, completed using reference TRBV2 and TRBJ2-3, is EPEVTQTPSHQVTQMGQEVILRCVPISNHLYFYWYRQILGQKVEFLVSFYNNEISEKSEIFDDQFSVERPDGSNFTLKIRSTKLEDSAMYFCASSPKRARTSTDTQYFGPGTRLTVL.

CDR3 in amino acids: CASISPLKEGQGGDTQYF. DNA of the CDR3: TGTGCCAGCATCAGTCCCTTAAAGGAAGGACAGGGGGGGGATACGCAGTATTTT. The chain carries TRBV28 and TRBJ2-3; 10 positions agree with TRBD1. V lost 7 bases, J lost 6 bases, and 19 bases stayed unmatched. Germline loops: CDR1 MDHEN, CDR2 SYDVKM. The CDR3 spans 18 residues.

The rearrangement uses TRBV6-4 and TRBJ2-3; TRBD2 matches 12 bases. Germline CDR1 and CDR2: MRHNA and SNTAGT. This CDR3 spans 14 amino acids. The V and J ends lost 3 bases and 7 bases, in that order; junction bases with no gene match: 2. The CDR3 DNA sequence: TGTGCCAGCAGTGAGACTAGCGGGAGCTATACGCAGTATTTT. This codes for CASSETSGSYTQYF.

To note about this clone: In the same sample, other DNA sequences code for this CDR3. J is TRBJ1-2 and V is TRBV28, with TRBD1 matching over 11 bases. V lost 6 bases and J lost 4; bases outside the gene matches: 1. The CDR3 totals 13 residues. Germline V gene data show CDR1 as MDHEN and CDR2 as SYDVKM. DNA for the CDR3: TGTGCCAGCAGGGGACAGGGGGGCTATGGCTACACCTTC. Its protein product is CASRGQGGYGYTF.

The chain employs TRBV19 and TRBJ2-6; D may be TRBD1 (5 bases). This CDR3 is 16 amino acids long. Looked up from germline, CDR1 is LNHDA and CDR2 is SQIVND (reference sequence). V lost 5 bases and J 0 bases, leaving 11 bases between the germline ends. The CDR3 reads CASSPGIISGANVLTF. CDR3 nucleotide sequence: TGTGCCAGTAGTCCAGGGATCATCTCTGGGGCCAACGTCCTGACTTTC.